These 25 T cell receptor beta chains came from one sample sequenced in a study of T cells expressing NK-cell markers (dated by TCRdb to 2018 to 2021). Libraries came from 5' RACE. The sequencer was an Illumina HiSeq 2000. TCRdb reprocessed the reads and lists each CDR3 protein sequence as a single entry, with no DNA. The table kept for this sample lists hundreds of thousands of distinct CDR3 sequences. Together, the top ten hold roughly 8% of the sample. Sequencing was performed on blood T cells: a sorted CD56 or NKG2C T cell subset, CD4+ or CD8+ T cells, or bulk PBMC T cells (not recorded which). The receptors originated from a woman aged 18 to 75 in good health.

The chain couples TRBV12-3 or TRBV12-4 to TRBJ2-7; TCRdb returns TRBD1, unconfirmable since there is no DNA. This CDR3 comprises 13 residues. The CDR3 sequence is CASSFPGAGEQYF.

CDR3 residues: CSTRGPTGELFF. This sequence joins TRBV29-1 and TRBJ2-2; TCRdb lists TRBD1, though no DNA is available to test this call. CDR3 length equals 12 residues. In germline, CDR1 is SQVTM, CDR2 ANQGSEA.

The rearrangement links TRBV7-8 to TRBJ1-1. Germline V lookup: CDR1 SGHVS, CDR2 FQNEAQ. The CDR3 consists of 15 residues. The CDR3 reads CASRGPGGENTEAFF.

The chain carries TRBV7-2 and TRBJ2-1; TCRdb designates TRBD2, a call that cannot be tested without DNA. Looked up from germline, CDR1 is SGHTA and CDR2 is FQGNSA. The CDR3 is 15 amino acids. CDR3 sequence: CASSVYRKARDEQFF.

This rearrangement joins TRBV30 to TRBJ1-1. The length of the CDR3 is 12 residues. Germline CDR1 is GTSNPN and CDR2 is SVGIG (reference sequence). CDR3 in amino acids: CAWSVVRTEAFF.

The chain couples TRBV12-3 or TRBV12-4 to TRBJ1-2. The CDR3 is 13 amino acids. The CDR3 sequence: CASSAGRAVRYTF.

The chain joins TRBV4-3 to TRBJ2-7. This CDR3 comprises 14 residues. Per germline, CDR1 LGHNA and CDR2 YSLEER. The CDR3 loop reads CASSQDLRAYEQYF.

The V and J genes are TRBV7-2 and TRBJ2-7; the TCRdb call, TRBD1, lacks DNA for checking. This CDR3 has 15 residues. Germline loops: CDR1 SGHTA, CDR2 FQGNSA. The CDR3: CASSLGGKGHYEQYF.

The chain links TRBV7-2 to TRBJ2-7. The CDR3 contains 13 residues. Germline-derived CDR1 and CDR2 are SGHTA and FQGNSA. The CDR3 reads CASSLAHSYEQYF.

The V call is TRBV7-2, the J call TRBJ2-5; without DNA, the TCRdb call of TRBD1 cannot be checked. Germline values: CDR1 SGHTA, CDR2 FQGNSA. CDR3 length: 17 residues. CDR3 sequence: CASSLADPTGFQETQYF.

CDR3 loop: CASSRISVAKNIQYF. The chain couples TRBV12-3 or TRBV12-4 to TRBJ2-4. The CDR3 has 15 residues.

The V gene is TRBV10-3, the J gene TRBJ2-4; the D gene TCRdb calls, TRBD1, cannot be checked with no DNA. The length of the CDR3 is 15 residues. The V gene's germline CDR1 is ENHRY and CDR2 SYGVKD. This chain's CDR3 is CAISEGVGARNIQYF.

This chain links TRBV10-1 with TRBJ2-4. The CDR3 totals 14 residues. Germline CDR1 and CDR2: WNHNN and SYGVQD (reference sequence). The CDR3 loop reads CASSESLAKNIQYF.

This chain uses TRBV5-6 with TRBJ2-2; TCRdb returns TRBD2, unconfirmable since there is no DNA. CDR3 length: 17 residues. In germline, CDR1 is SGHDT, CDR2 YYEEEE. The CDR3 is CASSLVGLAGNTGELFF. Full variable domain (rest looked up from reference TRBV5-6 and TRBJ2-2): DAGVTQSPTHLIKTRGQQVTLRCSPKSGHDTVSWYQQALGQGPQFIFQYYEEEERQRGNFPDRFSGHQFPNYSSELNVNALLLGDSALYLCASSLVGLAGNTGELFFGEGSRLTVL.

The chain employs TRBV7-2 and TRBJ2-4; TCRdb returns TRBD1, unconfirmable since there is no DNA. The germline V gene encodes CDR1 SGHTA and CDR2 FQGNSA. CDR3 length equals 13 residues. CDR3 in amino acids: CATMLYEGDIQYF.

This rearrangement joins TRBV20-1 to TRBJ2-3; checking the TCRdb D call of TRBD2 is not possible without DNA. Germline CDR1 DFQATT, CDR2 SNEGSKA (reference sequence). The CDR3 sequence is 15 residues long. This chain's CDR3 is CSASWAASGTDTQYF.

CDR3 amino acids: CASSGYTIETQYF. The V call is TRBV2, the J call TRBJ2-5. This CDR3 has 13 residues. Germline V gene data show CDR1 as SNHLY and CDR2 as FYNNEI.

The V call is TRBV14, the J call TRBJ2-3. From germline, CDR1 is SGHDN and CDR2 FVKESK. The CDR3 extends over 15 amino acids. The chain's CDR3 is CASSQGKDGTDTQYF.

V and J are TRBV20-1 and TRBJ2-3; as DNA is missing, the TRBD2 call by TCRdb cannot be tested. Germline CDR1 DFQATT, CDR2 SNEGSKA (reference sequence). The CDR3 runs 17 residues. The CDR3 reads CSASPSSGSWGRHTQYF.

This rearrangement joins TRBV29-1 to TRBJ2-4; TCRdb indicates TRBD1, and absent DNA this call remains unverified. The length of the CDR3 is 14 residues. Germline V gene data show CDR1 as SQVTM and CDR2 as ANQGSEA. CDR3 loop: CSVGGAEAKNIQYF.

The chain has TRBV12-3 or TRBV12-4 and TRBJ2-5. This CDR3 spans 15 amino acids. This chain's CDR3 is CASSWGVTDQETQYF.

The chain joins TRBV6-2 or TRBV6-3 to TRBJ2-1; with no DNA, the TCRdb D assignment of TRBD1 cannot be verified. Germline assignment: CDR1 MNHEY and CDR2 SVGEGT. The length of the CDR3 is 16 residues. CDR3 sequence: CASSSPGPRSYNEQFF.

The CDR3 here is CASSTDSYMNTEAFF. The genes are TRBV6-1 and TRBJ1-1; the TCRdb call, TRBD1, lacks DNA for checking. Germline lookup yields CDR1 MNHNS and CDR2 SASEGT. CDR3 length equals 15 residues.

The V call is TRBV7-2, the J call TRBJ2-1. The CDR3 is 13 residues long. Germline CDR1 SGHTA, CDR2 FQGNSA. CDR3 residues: CASSLVGVDEQFF. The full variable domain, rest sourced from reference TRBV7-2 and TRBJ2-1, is GAGVSQSPSNKVTEKGKDVELRCDPISGHTALYWYRQSLGQGLEFLIYFQGNSAPDKSGLPSDRFSAERTGGSVSTLTIQRTQQEDSAVYLCASSLVGVDEQFFGPGTRLTVL.

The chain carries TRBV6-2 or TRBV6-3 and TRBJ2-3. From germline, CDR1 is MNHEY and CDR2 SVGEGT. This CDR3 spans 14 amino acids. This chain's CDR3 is CATEVGPRTDTQYF.